Here is one T cell receptor beta chain with its context. The CDR3 has 13 amino acids. CDR1 is GTSNPN and CDR2 is SVGIG in the germline V gene (reference sequence). The V gene lost 3 bases and the J gene lost 6 bases, with 14 bases spanning the gap. TCRdb's copy holds only in-frame clones and misses some; the assay was immunoSEQ multiplex PCR. The sample yields some 2,100,000 clones, more than 90% seen once. This specimen comes from a study of shared clonotypes between healthy human individuals. This clonotype was obtained from a young man in good health. The sample comprised naive CD4+ T cells sorted from blood. Documented subset: CD45RA+ positively selected. The chain recombines TRBV30 with TRBJ1-1; TRBD1 is a possible D gene (5 bases). The CDR3 region has the DNA TGTGCCTGGAGCGGGGGGTTTGGAGCTGAAGCTTTCTTT. Residues: CAWSGGFGAEAFF.